This passage covers 7 T cell receptor beta chains from one sample sequenced in a study of cytomegalovirus exposure and HLA in healthy donors. Both 60 Vbeta primers and 13 Jbeta primers went into the PCR. Sequencing used immunoSEQ multiplex PCR; TCRdb keeps in-frame clones, though not all of them. The table shows 150,000 or so clones, with approximately 82% occurring only once. Source material: PBMCs. The receptor source for this set is a man aged 25-40 years in good health and CMV-seropositive.

CDR3 sequence (DNA): TGCGCCAGCAGCTCCCATGGCGGGGACTCTGGAAACACCATATATTTT. Its translation is CASSSHGGDSGNTIYF. This chain links TRBV5-1 with TRBJ1-3; no clear D. This CDR3 has 16 amino acids. Trimming took 3 bases from V and 0 from J, leaving 13 bases between them. CDR1 and CDR2 (germline): SGHRS, YFSETQ.

The chain combines TRBV5-1 with TRBJ2-1, with 7 bases fitting TRBD2. The CDR3 is 17 amino acids. CDR1 SGHRS and CDR2 YFSETQ come from the germline V gene. Germline trimming cut 2 bases from V and 0 bases from J; bases unmatched to any gene: 8. CDR3 nucleotide sequence: TGCGCCAGCAGCTTTTCTCTAGCGGCCCCCTCCTACAATGAGCAGTTCTTC. It is translated as CASSFSLAAPSYNEQFF.

The chain combines TRBV7-7 with TRBJ2-7; 7 positions agree with TRBD1. Germline V CDR1 and CDR2: SSHAT, FNYEAQ (reference sequence). The CDR3 runs 14 residues. Trimming took 5 bases from V and 2 from J; bases not matched to a gene: 6. The CDR3 DNA is TGTGCCAGCAGCCACTCGGACAGGCCCTACGAGCAGTACTTC. Translation: CASSHSDRPYEQYF.

The chain carries TRBV6-6 and TRBJ2-7; D not certain. CDR1 is MNHNY, CDR2 SVGAGI, per germline (reference sequence). This CDR3 is built from 12 residues. The ends were cut back, 8 bases at V and 3 bases at J, with 11 bases in the middle. CDR3: CASSGRYYEQYF. CDR3 in DNA: TGTGCCAGCTCTGGGCGATACTACGAGCAGTACTTC.

Turning to this clone: Other DNA sequences in the sample encode the same CDR3. The chain uses TRBV18 and TRBJ1-1; D is unclear. The CDR3 consists of 13 residues. Germline V gene data show CDR1 as KGHSH and CDR2 as LQKENI. V lost 6 bases, J lost 3 bases, and 11 bases lay in between. The CDR3 DNA is TGTGCCAGCTCTACGGGGTTGGACACTGAAGCTTTCTTT. Encoded protein: CASSTGLDTEAFF.

The rearrangement links TRBV19 to TRBJ1-5; maybe TRBD1 (5 bases). V lost 2 bases and J lost 3, with 14 bases in between. The CDR3 has 16 residues. CDR1 is LNHDA, CDR2 SQIVND, per germline (reference sequence). For the CDR3, the DNA is TGTGCCAGTAGTATAAAAGGGGAGGTTGCCAATCAGCCCCAGCATTTT. It is translated as CASSIKGEVANQPQHF.

This chain links TRBV25-1 with TRBJ2-3; maybe TRBD2 (5 bases). V lost 6 bases, J lost 1 base, and 8 bases lay in between. This CDR3 has 13 residues. In germline, CDR1 is MGHDK, CDR2 SYGVNS. The CDR3 DNA reads TGTGCCAGCAGGATTAGCGGCACAGATACGCAGTATTTT. Protein sequence: CASRISGTDTQYF.